The present entry profiles one T cell receptor (beta chain) with its context. Its antigen is undetermined. These data come from a study of response to subunit inactivated influenza vaccine. Study observations and caveats: New T cells are recruited in small numbers by each seasonal influenza vaccination, according to the authors' suggestion.

MiXCR was run by TCRdb on the RT-PCR reads, yielding one entry per CDR3 protein. Here the sample spans around 650,000 distinct CDR3 sequences, 15% to 18% being singletons. V was trimmed by 1 base and J by 1 base, leaving 13 bases between them. The CDR3 length is 16 residues. Germline V gene sequence: CDR1 MGHDK, CDR2 SYGVNS. This specimen consisted of PBMCs from blood, obtained less than 13 days after vaccination. This clonotype was obtained from a man in his fifties who received an inactivated influenza vaccine. The chain combines TRBV25-1 with TRBJ2-5; D is unclear. The chain's CDR3 is CASSEWWSDPQETQYF. In DNA form, the CDR3 reads TGTGCCAGCAGTGAATGGTGGTCCGATCCCCAAGAGACCCAGTACTTC.